The 4 T cell receptor beta chains listed next were all sequenced from one sample in a study of CD8 T cells in Susac syndrome. It was with random hexamers that about 0.45 to 1 ug RNA was reverse transcribed. TCRdb ran MiXCR on the immunoSEQ multiplex PCR reads and lists one entry per CDR3 protein. In the table there are about 240,000 distinct CDR3 sequences, 90% to 96% of which are singletons. Input material: CD4+ T cells from PBMCs. These receptors came from a human donor with Susac syndrome.

This clonotype occurred a few times. The V call is TRBV12-3 or TRBV12-4, the J call TRBJ2-7; TRBD1 matches 7 bases. Unmatched junction bases numbered 3, after V lost 4 bases and J lost 0 bases. There are 14 residues in the CDR3. Here the CDR3 DNA reads TGTGCCAGCAGTTCCAGGGACAGCTCCTACGAGCAGTACTTC. Residues: CASSSRDSSYEQYF.

In its sample, this clonotype was seen once. The gene calls are TRBV5-1 and TRBJ2-2; 10 bases agree with TRBD2. CDR3 size: 17 residues. V lost 4 bases to trimming and J lost 4 bases; unmatched junction nucleotides: 10. CDR1 SGHRS and CDR2 YFSETQ come from the germline V gene. CDR3 sequence reads: CASSPPGTSETTGELFF. The CDR3 nucleotides read TGCGCCAGCAGCCCACCCGGGACTAGCGAAACCACCGGGGAGCTGTTTTTT.

The rearrangement uses TRBV6-5 and TRBJ1-1, with 7 bases matching TRBD1. This CDR3 spans 12 amino acids. V was pared by 6 bases and J by 7 bases, with 5 bases of the junction left unmatched. CDR1 and CDR2 (germline): MNHEY, SVGAGI. In DNA form, the CDR3 reads TGTGCCAGCAGCCACAGGGGATTTGAAGCTTTCTTT. It codes for CASSHRGFEAFF.

The chain has TRBV20-1 and TRBJ1-5; 7 bases are shared with TRBD1. Unmatched junction bases numbered 8, after V lost 5 bases and J lost 4 bases. This CDR3 is built from 14 residues. Germline V gene sequence: CDR1 DFQATT, CDR2 SNEGSKA (reference sequence). CDR3 coding DNA: TGCAGTGCTGGTGGATGGGACAGAAATCAGCCCCAGCATTTT. As protein: CSAGGWDRNQPQHF.